This T cell receptor (beta chain) was sequenced in a study of T cell repertoires in cytomegalovirus infection. The wider study: Both CMV infection and a matching HLA type were indicated by public TCR beta signatures.

CDR1 and CDR2 (germline): SGHKS, YYEKEE (reference sequence). V dropped 1 base and J dropped 5 bases, with 6 bases sitting between them. This CDR3 has 13 amino acids. This clonotype was seen repeatedly, ten times or more. Its antigen is as yet unknown. Broader study findings: Clonotype analysis showed dominance of the ex vivo response by HLA-C-restricted CMV-specific TCR beta clonotypes. Carriers of CMV plus the relevant HLA were identified by cumulative public TCR beta family frequency.

From the reads, TCRdb called clonotypes with MiXCR, one entry per CDR3 protein. The sample gives approximately 500,000 distinct CDR3 sequences, about 11% of which show up once; more than 8.5% is in the top ten. This clonotype was sampled from a human donor in good health (CMV status not recorded). Some clones in this sample may be carry-over from other donors' samples. Sample: PBMCs. The V and J genes are TRBV5-5 and TRBJ2-2; D remains ambiguous. Here the CDR3 reads CASSLLITGELFF. CDR3 bases: TGTGCCAGCAGCTTGTTAATAACCGGGGAGCTGTTTTTT.